This T cell receptor beta chain comes out of a study of blood T cell repertoires in COVID-19. From germline, CDR1 is SGHDN and CDR2 FVKESK. Trimming took 2 bases from V and 4 from J, leaving 9 bases between them. The CDR3 sequence is 15 residues long. Method: immunoSEQ multiplex PCR; TCRdb's copy keeps in-frame clones and lacks some. The sample shows a few hundred thousand clones, 80% to 85% of them seen only once. The chain joins TRBV14 to TRBJ1-6, with TRBD1 as a possible D gene (5 bases). This receptor was taken from a person aged 70 to 79 with COVID-19, enrolled during active disease. Material for sequencing was peripheral blood. CDR3 sequence: CASSQQTAYNSPLHF. DNA of the CDR3: TGTGCCAGCAGCCAACAGACAGCTTATAATTCACCCCTCCACTTT.